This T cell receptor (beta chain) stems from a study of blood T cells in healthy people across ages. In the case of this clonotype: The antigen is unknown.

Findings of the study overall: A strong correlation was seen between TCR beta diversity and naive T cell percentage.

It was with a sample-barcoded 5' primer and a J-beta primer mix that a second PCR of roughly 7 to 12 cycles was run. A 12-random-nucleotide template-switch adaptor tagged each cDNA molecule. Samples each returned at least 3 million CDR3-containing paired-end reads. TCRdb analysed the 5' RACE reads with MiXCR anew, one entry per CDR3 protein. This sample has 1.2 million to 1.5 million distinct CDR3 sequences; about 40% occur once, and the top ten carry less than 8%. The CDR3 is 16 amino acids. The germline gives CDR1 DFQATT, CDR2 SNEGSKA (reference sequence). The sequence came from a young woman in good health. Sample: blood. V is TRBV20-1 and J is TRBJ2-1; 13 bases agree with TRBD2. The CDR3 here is CCQGKSGLAGYNEQFF. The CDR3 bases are TGCTGTCAGGGCAAGTCGGGACTAGCGGGATACAATGAGCAGTTCTTC.